Below are 30 T cell receptor beta chains sequenced from a single sample in a study of CD8+CD57+ T cells in acquired aplastic anemia. Template material for TCR beta VDJ and CDR3 profiling consisted of genomic DNA. Each CDR3 protein gets one entry after TCRdb re-called the reads with MiXCR. The sample holds about 160,000 distinct CDR3 sequences; roughly 50% are singletons and the top ten take 25% to 40%. Only patients with CD8+CD57+ cell expansion on flow cytometry were chosen for sequencing. What was sequenced was sorted CD4+, CD8+, or CD8+CD57+ T cells (not recorded which) from PBMCs. Receptors were obtained from a human donor with aplastic anemia.

Of note for this clonotype: The junction and the germline gene differ at one end; a read error may be behind it. The chain recombines TRBV29-1 with TRBJ2-6; tentatively, D is TRBD1 (6 bases). CDR3 length equals 17 residues. CDR1 is SQVTM and CDR2 is ANQGSEA in the germline V gene. CDR3 coding DNA: TGCAGCACTTCCGGACAGTCCCCTTTTCTTGGGACCAACGTCCTGACTTTC. It specifies CSTSGQSPFLGTNVLTF.

V usage is TRBV24-1 and J usage is TRBJ2-1, with 8 bases that match TRBD1. Germline CDR1 and CDR2: KGHDR and SFDVKD. The CDR3 loop spans 14 amino acids. After removal of 4 bases from V and 7 bases from J, the junction contained 5 bases not matched to a gene. The CDR3 coding sequence is TGTGCCACCAGTGAAGCAGACAGGGGTAATGAGCAGTTCTTC. As protein: CATSEADRGNEQFF.

The genes are TRBV6-1 and TRBJ2-1; tentatively, D is TRBD1 or TRBD2 (5 bases each). The CDR3 has 13 amino acids. The germline gives CDR1 MNHNS, CDR2 SASEGT. V dropped 6 bases and J dropped 7 bases, with 13 bases sitting between them. CDR3 sequence (DNA): TGTGCCAGCAGACCACCCGAGGGGAATGAGCAGTTCTTC. The encoded protein is CASRPPEGNEQFF.

In this sample, this clonotype turned up a few times. The V call is TRBV2, the J call TRBJ1-1; 9 bases fit TRBD1. Germline-derived CDR1 and CDR2 are SNHLY and FYNNEI. The CDR3 runs to 12 residues. Germline trimming cut 8 bases from V and 4 bases from J; bases unmatched to any gene: 2. For the CDR3, the DNA is TGTGCCAGCGACAGGGGGTCCACTGAAGCTTTCTTT. Its protein product is CASDRGSTEAFF.

A word on this clonotype: This may arise from a read error, as a much more abundant clone is one base away. This sequence joins TRBV6-1 and TRBJ1-1; perhaps TRBD1 as D (6 bases). The CDR3 has 14 residues. V gave up 4 bases and J gave up 7 bases, with 16 bases separating them. Per germline, CDR1 MNHNS and CDR2 SASEGT. For the CDR3, the DNA is TGTGCCAGCAGTGCTATGGGCAGGGGAAGTGAAGCTTTCTTT. This codes for CASSAMGRGSEAFF.

The rearrangement joins TRBV6-6 to TRBJ2-5; D gene uncertain. The CDR3 sequence is 11 residues long. With 0 bases removed from V and 7 bases from J, the gap between germline ends came to 3 bases. Germline CDR1 and CDR2: MNHNY and SVGAGI (reference sequence). The CDR3 sequence: CASSYSGTQYF. CDR3 nucleotide sequence: TGTGCCAGCAGTTACTCAGGGACCCAGTACTTC.

For this clonotype: A much bigger clone sits one base away, suggesting this may be a read error. The chain links TRBV7-3 to TRBJ1-1, with TRBD1 matching 8 bases. Trimming at V came to 6 bases and at J to 1 base, leaving 1 base not matched to a gene. CDR3 length equals 13 residues. The germline V gene has CDR1 SGHTA and CDR2 FQGTGA. The CDR3 DNA is TGTGCCAGCAGAGGGACAGGGAACACTGAAGCTTTCTTT. Translating it yields CASRGTGNTEAFF.

The chain employs TRBV11-2 and TRBJ2-3, with TRBD2 matching 16 bases. The CDR3 has 15 amino acids. In germline, CDR1 is SGHAT, CDR2 FQNNGV. V trimming: 6 bases; J trimming: 6 bases; junction bases outside the gene matches: 3. CDR3 nucleotide sequence: TGTGCCAGCAGTCCGGGACTAGCGGGAGGGGATACGCAGTATTTT. Encoded protein: CASSPGLAGGDTQYF.

This clonotype was counted ten times or more. The gene calls are TRBV7-9 and TRBJ2-1; 13 nucleotides align to TRBD2. The V gene's germline CDR1 is SEHNR and CDR2 FQNEAQ (reference sequence). The trim removed 5 bases at V and 5 bases at J, leaving 6 bases unmatched. This CDR3 comprises 16 residues. For the CDR3, the DNA is TGTGCCAGCAGCCCGCCTGGACTAGCGGGAGACAATGAGCAGTTCTTC. Translation gives CASSPPGLAGDNEQFF.

With respect to this clonotype: Just one base apart from a much larger clone, this may be a read error. The J gene is TRBJ2-7, the V gene TRBV6-1, with 7 bases identical to TRBD1. The V and J ends lost 7 bases and 1 base, in that order; junction bases with no gene match: 10. The length of the CDR3 is 15 residues. Germline loops: CDR1 MNHNS, CDR2 SASEGT. The CDR3 DNA reads TGTGCCAGCACCCAAGGACAGGCACATTCCTACGAGCAGTACTTC. Translation gives CASTQGQAHSYEQYF.

The chain joins TRBV24-1 to TRBJ2-1; 8 positions agree with TRBD1. The CDR3 totals 16 residues. Per the germline V gene, CDR1 is KGHDR and CDR2 is SFDVKD. The CDR3 region has the DNA TGTGCTAGCATTTCCACCAGGGGGCAATCCTACAATGAGCAGTTCTTC. It is translated as CASISTRGQSYNEQFF.

This chain's CDR3 is CATSSRDPAYEQYF. The CDR3 coding sequence is TGTGCCACCAGCAGCCGGGACCCAGCCTACGAGCAGTACTTC. The chain links TRBV15 to TRBJ2-7; either TRBD1 or TRBD2 may fit D (5 bases each). Germline CDR1 and CDR2: LNHNV and YYDKDF (reference sequence). The V end lost 3 bases, the J end lost 2 bases, and 11 bases lay between the germline ends. The CDR3 consists of 14 residues.

The chain couples TRBV7-2 to TRBJ2-7, with D uncertain. The J call is in doubt because the DNA end fits TRBJ2-5 better. The CDR3 runs 14 residues. The germline V gene has CDR1 SGHTA and CDR2 FQGNSA. The CDR3 sequence: CASSRPWGQETQYF. For the CDR3, the DNA is TGTGCCAGCAGCCGGCCCTGGGGCCAAGAGACCCAGTACTTC.

This rearrangement joins TRBV11-3 to TRBJ2-7; TRBD2 matches at 7 bases. CDR1 and CDR2 from the germline V gene are SGHNT and YENEEA. This CDR3 contains 13 residues. The V and J ends lost 0 bases and 6 bases, in that order; junction bases with no gene match: 2. The CDR3 DNA is TGTGCCAGCAGCTTAGAAGAGCGGGGCGAGCAGTACTTC. It is translated as CASSLEERGEQYF.

V gene TRBV24-1 combines with J gene TRBJ2-5; TRBD1 aligns across 10 bases. Germline CDR1 is KGHDR and CDR2 is SFDVKD. This CDR3 spans 15 amino acids. V dropped 4 bases and J dropped 3; count of bases not matched to a gene: 4. In DNA form, the CDR3 reads TGTGCCACCAGTGACCCGGGGACAGGGGAAGAGACCCAGTACTTC. This translates into CATSDPGTGEETQYF.

The CDR3 coding sequence is TGTGCCAGCAGCTGGACGGGGAATTCACCCCTCCACTTT. Its protein is CASSWTGNSPLHF. The V call is TRBV2, the J call TRBJ1-6; D is unclear. V lost 6 bases and J lost 7, with 10 bases in between. The CDR3 consists of 13 residues. The germline gives CDR1 SNHLY, CDR2 FYNNEI.

As concerns this clonotype: A much larger clonotype is one base distant, so this may be a read error. V gene TRBV11-2 combines with J gene TRBJ2-7; tentatively, D is TRBD1 (6 bases). The CDR3 is 15 residues long. Germline V lookup: CDR1 SGHAT, CDR2 FQNNGV. V was trimmed by 5 bases and J by 0 bases, leaving 14 bases between them. The CDR3 DNA reads TGTGCCAGCAGCCTGGGGGCCACTCACTCCTACGAGCAGTACTTC. Amino acid sequence: CASSLGATHSYEQYF.

V is TRBV9 and J is TRBJ2-3, with TRBD2 identical over 10 bases. The V gene end was trimmed by 0 bases and the J gene end by 1 base; junction bases not matched to a gene: 5. Germline lookup yields CDR1 SGDLS and CDR2 YYNGEE. This CDR3 is 17 amino acids long. Here the CDR3 DNA reads TGTGCCAGCAGCGTAGCCACCGGGACTAGCGGCACAGATACGCAGTATTTT. Its protein product is CASSVATGTSGTDTQYF.

The J gene is TRBJ1-2, the V gene TRBV20-1, with D perhaps matching TRBD1 (5 bases). Trimming took off 5 bases at V and 5 bases at J, with 15 bases between the two ends. From germline, CDR1 is DFQATT and CDR2 SNEGSKA (reference sequence). The CDR3 length is 13 residues. As DNA, the CDR3 is TGCAGTGCTTCCCCCCAGACAGCATATGGCTACACCTTC. Protein sequence: CSASPQTAYGYTF.

Comments on this clonotype: A much larger clone lies one base from this, so it may be a read error. This chain joins TRBV4-2 and TRBJ1-5; TRBD1 matches 10 bases. This CDR3 comprises 15 residues. The germline V gene encodes CDR1 LGHNA and CDR2 YNFKEQ. CDR3 region: CVSSATGGSNQPQHF. The CDR3 DNA reads TGTGTCAGCAGCGCGACAGGGGGCAGCAATCAGCCCCAGCATTTT.

This chain joins TRBV20-1 and TRBJ1-6; TRBD1 aligns across 7 bases. This CDR3 has 14 residues. V gave up 5 bases and J gave up 7 bases; unmatched junction bases: 8. Germline-derived CDR1 and CDR2 are DFQATT and SNEGSKA (reference sequence). CDR3 loop: CSAVRQGDNSPLHF. The CDR3 DNA is TGCAGTGCTGTTCGACAGGGTGACAATTCACCCCTCCACTTT.

This clonotype was detected many times. The rearrangement joins TRBV14 to TRBJ2-7; no clear D gene. This CDR3 is 14 amino acids long. Germline V CDR1 and CDR2: SGHDN, FVKESK. Trimming pared 1 base from V and 3 bases from J, leaving 10 bases between. In nucleotides, the CDR3 is TGTGCCAGCAGCCAAGTTGAGAGCAACTACGAGCAGTACTTC. This gives the protein CASSQVESNYEQYF.

The CDR3 nucleotides read TGTGCCAGTATTCCCGGACAGGGGAATCAGCCCCAGCATTTT. Its translation: CASIPGQGNQPQHF. The gene calls are TRBV19 and TRBJ1-5; TRBD1 aligns across 9 bases. The trim removed 7 bases at V and 4 bases at J, leaving 5 bases unmatched. CDR3 length: 14 residues. Germline loops: CDR1 LNHDA, CDR2 SQIVND (reference sequence).

This clonotype has just a few counts. The rearrangement joins TRBV19 to TRBJ1-1; 7 bases match TRBD1. In germline, CDR1 is LNHDA, CDR2 SQIVND (reference sequence). Unmatched junction bases numbered 11, after V lost 9 bases and J lost 7 bases. CDR3 length: 13 residues. The CDR3: CASSPGQKVEAFF. CDR3 coding DNA: TGTGCCAGCTCACCGGGACAGAAAGTTGAAGCTTTCTTT. Complete variable domain (other parts from reference TRBV19 and TRBJ1-1): DGGITQSPKYLFRKEGQNVTLSCEQNLNHDAMYWYRQDPGQGLRLIYYSQIVNDFQKGDIAEGYSVSREKKESFPLTVTSAQKNPTAFYLCASSPGQKVEAFFGQGTRLTVV.

The chain combines TRBV19 with TRBJ1-3; D unclear. V shed 6 bases and J shed 6 bases, with 0 bases lying between them. Germline V gene lookup returns CDR1 LNHDA and CDR2 SQIVND (reference sequence). This CDR3 is built from 9 residues. The CDR3 region is CASRNTIYF. The DNA for the CDR3 is TGTGCCAGTAGAAACACCATATATTTT.

The gene calls are TRBV20-1 and TRBJ2-7; 8 nucleotides agree with TRBD1. CDR1 is DFQATT, CDR2 SNEGSKA, per germline (reference sequence). Germline trimming cut 0 bases from V and 5 bases from J; bases unmatched to any gene: 9. CDR3 length: 15 amino acids. CDR3 DNA sequence: TGCAGTGCTAGAGATTTCGGGCAGGGGGCTAACGAGCAGTACTTC. The encoded protein is CSARDFGQGANEQYF.

This clonotype turned up a few times. This sequence joins TRBV29-1 and TRBJ2-3; D is perhaps TRBD2 (6 bases). Germline assignment: CDR1 SQVTM and CDR2 ANQGSEA. The CDR3 spans 15 residues. The germline V and J ends were trimmed by 4 bases and 0 bases, with 14 bases remaining between them. The CDR3 protein is CSVAPRGMSTDTQYF. The CDR3 bases are TGCAGCGTTGCCCCACGGGGGATGAGCACAGATACGCAGTATTTT.

The genes are TRBV20-1 and TRBJ2-1; D is possibly TRBD2 (6 bases). Per the germline V gene, CDR1 is DFQATT and CDR2 is SNEGSKA (reference sequence). The CDR3 is made up of 15 amino acids. Deletions cut 0 bases from V and 0 bases from J, with 9 bases between. For the CDR3, the DNA is TGCAGTGCTAGAGATCGGGGGAGCTCCTACAATGAGCAGTTCTTC. This gives the protein CSARDRGSSYNEQFF.

The chain recombines TRBV25-1 with TRBJ2-1; D not certain. Trimming left V 3 bases short and J 4 bases short, with 7 bases between. Germline V gene lookup returns CDR1 MGHDK and CDR2 SYGVNS. This CDR3 spans 13 amino acids. The CDR3 DNA reads TGTGCCAGCAGTGATGCCGGGTACAATGAGCAGTTCTTC. Translated: CASSDAGYNEQFF.

In this sample, this clonotype turned up a few times. This chain uses TRBV25-1 with TRBJ2-1; 10 bases agree with TRBD1. The CDR3 spans 18 residues. Germline V gene data show CDR1 as MGHDK and CDR2 as SYGVNS. The V and J ends lost 5 bases and 5 bases, in that order; junction bases with no gene match: 15. CDR3 sequence reads: CASSLLRDRGHPDNEQFF. As DNA, the CDR3 is TGTGCCAGCAGTTTACTCCGGGACAGGGGACACCCCGACAATGAGCAGTTCTTC.